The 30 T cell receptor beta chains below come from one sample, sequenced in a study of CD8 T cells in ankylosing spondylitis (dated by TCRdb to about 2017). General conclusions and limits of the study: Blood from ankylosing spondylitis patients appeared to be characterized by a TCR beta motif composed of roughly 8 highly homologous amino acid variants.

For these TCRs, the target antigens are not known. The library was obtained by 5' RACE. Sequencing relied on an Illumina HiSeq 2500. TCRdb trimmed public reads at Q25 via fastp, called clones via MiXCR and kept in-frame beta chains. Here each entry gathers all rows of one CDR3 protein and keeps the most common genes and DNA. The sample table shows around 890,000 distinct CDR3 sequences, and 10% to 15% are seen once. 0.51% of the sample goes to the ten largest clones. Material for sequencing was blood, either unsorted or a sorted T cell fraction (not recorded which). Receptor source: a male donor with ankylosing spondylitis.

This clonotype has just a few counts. The CDR3 spells CASSLGPGRDEQYF. In DNA, the CDR3 is TGCGCCAGCAGCTTGGGGCCAGGGAGAGACGAGCAGTACTTC. The chain is built from TRBV5-1 and TRBJ2-7; D assignment may be TRBD1 or TRBD2 (5 bases each). Trimming shortened V by 0 bases and J by 5 bases, and 12 bases separated the two germline ends. This CDR3 spans 14 amino acids. CDR1 is SGHRS and CDR2 is YFSETQ in the germline V gene.

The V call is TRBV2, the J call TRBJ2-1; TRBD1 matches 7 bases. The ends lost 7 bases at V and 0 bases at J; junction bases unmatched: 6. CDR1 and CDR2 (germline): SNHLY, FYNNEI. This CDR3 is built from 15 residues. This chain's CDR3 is CASIMDRSSYNEQFF. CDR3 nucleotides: TGTGCCAGCATTATGGACAGGTCCTCCTACAATGAGCAGTTCTTC.

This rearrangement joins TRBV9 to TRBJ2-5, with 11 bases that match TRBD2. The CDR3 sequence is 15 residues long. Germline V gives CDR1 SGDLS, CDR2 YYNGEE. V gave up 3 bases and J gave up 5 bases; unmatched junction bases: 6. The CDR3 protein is CASSETSGVIETQYF. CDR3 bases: TGTGCCAGCAGCGAGACTAGCGGGGTCATTGAGACCCAGTACTTC.

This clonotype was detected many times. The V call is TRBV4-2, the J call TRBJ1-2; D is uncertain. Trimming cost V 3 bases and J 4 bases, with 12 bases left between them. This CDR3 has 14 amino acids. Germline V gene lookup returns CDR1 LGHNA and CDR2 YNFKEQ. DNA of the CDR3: TGTGCCAGCAGCCAGTGGGATAAGAGCTATGGCTACACCTTC. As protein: CASSQWDKSYGYTF.

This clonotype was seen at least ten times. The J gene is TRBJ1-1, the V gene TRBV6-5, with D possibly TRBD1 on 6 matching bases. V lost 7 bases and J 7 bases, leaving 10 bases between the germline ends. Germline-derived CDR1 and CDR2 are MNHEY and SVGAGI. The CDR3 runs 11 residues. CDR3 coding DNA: TGTGCCAGCACCACGACAGGTGAAGCTTTCTTT. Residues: CASTTTGEAFF.

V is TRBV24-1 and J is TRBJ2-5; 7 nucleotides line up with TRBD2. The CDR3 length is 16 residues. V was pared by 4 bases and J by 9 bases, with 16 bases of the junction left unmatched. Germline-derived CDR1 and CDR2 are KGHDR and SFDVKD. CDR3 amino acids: CATSDVPGTLGGAQYF. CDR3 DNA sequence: TGTGCCACCAGTGACGTGCCCGGGACCCTTGGGGGGGCCCAGTACTTC.

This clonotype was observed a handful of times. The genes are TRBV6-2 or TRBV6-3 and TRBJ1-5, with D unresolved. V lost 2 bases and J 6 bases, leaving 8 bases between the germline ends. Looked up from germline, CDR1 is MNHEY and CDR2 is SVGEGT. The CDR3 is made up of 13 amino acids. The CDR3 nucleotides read TGTGCCAGCAGTTACCGGCTTAGTCAGCCCCAGCATTTT. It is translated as CASSYRLSQPQHF.

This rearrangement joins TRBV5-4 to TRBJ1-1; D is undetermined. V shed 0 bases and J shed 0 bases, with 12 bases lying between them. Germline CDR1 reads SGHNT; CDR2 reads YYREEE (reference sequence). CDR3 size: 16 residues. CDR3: CASSLAGLGLNTEAFF. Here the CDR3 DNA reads TGTGCCAGCAGCTTGGCCGGGCTGGGATTGAACACTGAAGCTTTCTTT.

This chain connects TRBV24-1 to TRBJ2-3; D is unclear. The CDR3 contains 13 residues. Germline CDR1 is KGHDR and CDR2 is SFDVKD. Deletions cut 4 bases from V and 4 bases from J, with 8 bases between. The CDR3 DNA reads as TGTGCCACCAGTGACTACGTAGCAGATACGCAGTATTTT. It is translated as CATSDYVADTQYF.

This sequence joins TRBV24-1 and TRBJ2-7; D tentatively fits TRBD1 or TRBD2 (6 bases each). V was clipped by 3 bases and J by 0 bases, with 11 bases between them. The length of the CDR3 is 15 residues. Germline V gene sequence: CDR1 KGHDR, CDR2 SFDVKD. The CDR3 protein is CATSDPGGSSYEQYF. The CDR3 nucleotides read TGTGCCACCAGTGATCCCGGGGGCAGCTCCTACGAGCAGTACTTC.

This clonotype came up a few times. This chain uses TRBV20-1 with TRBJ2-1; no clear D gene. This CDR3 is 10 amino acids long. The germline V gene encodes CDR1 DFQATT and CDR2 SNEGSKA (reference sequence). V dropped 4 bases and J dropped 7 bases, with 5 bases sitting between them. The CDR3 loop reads CSAKENEQFF. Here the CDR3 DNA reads TGCAGTGCTAAGGAGAATGAGCAGTTCTTC.

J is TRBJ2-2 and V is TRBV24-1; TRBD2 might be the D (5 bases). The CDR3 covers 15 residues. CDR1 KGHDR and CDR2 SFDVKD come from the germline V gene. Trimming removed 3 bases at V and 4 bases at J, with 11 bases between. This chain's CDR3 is CATSDARRPTGELFF. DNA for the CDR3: TGTGCCACCAGTGATGCTAGGAGGCCCACCGGGGAGCTGTTTTTT.

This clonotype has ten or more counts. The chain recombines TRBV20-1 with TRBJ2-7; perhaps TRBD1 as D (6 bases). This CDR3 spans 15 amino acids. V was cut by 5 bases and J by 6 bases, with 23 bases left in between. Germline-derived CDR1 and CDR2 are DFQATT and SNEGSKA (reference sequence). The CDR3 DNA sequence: TGCAGTGCTTCTCGGGACACCATGCTGGGCGGCGAGCAGTACTTC. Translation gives CSASRDTMLGGEQYF.

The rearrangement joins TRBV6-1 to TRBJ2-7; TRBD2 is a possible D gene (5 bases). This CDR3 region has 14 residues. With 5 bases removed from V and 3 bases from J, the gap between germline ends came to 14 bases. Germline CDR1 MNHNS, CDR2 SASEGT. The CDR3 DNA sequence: TGTGCCAGCAGTCCCCGGGAAGCCGTCTACGAGCAGTACTTC. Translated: CASSPREAVYEQYF.

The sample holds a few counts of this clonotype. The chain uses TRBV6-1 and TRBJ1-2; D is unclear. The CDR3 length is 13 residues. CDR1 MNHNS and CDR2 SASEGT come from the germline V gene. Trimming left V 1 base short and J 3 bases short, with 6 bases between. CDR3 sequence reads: CASSEDADYGYTF. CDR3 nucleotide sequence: TGTGCCAGCAGTGAAGACGCAGACTATGGCTACACCTTC.

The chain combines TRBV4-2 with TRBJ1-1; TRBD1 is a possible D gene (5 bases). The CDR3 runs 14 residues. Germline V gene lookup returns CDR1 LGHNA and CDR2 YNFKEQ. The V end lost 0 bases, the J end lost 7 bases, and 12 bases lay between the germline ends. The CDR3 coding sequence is TGTGCCAGCAGCCAAGATGGTAGGGACGTTGAAGCTTTCTTT. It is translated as CASSQDGRDVEAFF.

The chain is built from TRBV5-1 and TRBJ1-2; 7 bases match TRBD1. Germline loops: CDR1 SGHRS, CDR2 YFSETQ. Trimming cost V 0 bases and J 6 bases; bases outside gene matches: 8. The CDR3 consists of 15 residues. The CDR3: CASSLAAGGLDGYTF. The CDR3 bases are TGCGCCAGCAGCTTGGCGGCAGGGGGGTTGGATGGCTACACCTTC.

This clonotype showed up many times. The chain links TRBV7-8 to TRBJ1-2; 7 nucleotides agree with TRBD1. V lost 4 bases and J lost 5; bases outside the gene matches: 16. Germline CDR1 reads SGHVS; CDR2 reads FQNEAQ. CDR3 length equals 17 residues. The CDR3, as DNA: TGTGCCAGCAGCTCGGCTCTCGCCACCGGACAGGTATATGGCTACACCTTC. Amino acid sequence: CASSSALATGQVYGYTF.

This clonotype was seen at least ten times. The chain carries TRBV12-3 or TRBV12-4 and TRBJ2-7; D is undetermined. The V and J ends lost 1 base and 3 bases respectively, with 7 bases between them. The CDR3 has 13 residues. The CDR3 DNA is TGTGCCAGCAGTTTAGGCAAAATCTACGAGCAGTACTTC. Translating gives CASSLGKIYEQYF.

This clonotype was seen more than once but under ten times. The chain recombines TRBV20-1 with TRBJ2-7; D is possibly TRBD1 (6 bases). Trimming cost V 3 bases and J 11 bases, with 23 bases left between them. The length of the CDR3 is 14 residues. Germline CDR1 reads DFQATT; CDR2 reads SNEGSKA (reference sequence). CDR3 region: CSASRDTKPSAEYF. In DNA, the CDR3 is TGCAGTGCTAGCCGGGACACAAAACCTTCAGCGGAGTACTTC.

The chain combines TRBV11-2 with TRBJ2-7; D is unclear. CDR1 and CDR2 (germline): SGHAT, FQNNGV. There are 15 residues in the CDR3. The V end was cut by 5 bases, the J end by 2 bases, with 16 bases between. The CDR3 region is CASSNLGRRTYEQYF. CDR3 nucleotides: TGTGCCAGCAGCAATTTGGGCAGGCGTACCTACGAGCAGTACTTC.

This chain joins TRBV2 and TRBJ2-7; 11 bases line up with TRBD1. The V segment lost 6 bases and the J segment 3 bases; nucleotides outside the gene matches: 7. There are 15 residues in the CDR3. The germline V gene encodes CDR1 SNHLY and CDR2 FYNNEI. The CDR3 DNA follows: TGTGCCAGCAGAAGGGGACAGGGGGGGATCTACGAGCAGTACTTC. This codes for CASRRGQGGIYEQYF.

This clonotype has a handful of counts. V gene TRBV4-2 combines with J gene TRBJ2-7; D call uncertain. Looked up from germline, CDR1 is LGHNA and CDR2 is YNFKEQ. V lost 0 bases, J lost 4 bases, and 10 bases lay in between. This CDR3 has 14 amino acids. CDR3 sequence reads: CASSQEMASYEQYF. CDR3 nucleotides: TGTGCCAGCAGCCAAGAAATGGCTTCTTACGAGCAGTACTTC.

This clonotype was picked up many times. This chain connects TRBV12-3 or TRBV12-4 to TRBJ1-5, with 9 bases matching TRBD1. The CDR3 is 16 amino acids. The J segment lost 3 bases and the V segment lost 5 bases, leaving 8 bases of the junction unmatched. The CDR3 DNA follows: TGTGCCAGCAGTCGGGACAGGGTAGGGGCCAATCAGCCCCAGCATTTT. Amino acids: CASSRDRVGANQPQHF.

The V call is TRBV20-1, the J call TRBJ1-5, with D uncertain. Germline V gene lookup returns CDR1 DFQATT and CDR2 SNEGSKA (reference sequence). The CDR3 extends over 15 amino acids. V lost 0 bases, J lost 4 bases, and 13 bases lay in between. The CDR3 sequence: CSARDQDRFNQPQHF. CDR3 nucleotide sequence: TGCAGTGCTAGAGATCAAGACCGATTTAATCAGCCCCAGCATTTT.

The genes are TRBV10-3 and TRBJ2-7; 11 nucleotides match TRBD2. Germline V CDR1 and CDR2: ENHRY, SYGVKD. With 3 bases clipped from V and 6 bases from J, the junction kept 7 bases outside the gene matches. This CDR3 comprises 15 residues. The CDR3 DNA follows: TGTGCCATCAGTGATCAACTAGCGGGAGTGGGCGAGCAGTACTTC. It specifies CAISDQLAGVGEQYF.

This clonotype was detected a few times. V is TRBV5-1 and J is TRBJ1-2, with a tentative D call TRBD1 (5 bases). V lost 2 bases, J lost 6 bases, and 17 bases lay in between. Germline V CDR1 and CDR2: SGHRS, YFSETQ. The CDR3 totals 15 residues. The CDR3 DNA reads TGCGCCAGCAGCTTTAGGACGGGGGGGAGGAATGGCTACACCTTC. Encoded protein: CASSFRTGGRNGYTF.

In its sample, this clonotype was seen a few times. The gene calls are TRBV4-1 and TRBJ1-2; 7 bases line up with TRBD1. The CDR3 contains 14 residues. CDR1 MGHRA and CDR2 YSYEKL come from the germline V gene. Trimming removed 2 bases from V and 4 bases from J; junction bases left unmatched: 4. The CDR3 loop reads CASSQTGALYGYTF. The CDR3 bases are TGCGCCAGCAGCCAAACAGGGGCTCTCTATGGCTACACCTTC.

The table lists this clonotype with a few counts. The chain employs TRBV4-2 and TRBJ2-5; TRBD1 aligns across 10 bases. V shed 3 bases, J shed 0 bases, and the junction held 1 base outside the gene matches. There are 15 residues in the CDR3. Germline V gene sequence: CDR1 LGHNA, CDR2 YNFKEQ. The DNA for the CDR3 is TGTGCCAGCAGCCAGGGACAGGGGTACCAAGAGACCCAGTACTTC. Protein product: CASSQGQGYQETQYF.

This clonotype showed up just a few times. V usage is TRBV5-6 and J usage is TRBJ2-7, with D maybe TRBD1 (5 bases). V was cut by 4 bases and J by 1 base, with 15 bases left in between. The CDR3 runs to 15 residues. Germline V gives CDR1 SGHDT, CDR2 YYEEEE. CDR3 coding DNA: TGTGCCAGCAGCGCAATAACTCAGGGATCCTACGAGCAGTACTTC. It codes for CASSAITQGSYEQYF.